This T cell receptor beta chain came from a study of cytomegalovirus exposure and HLA in healthy donors. Study background: One earlier analysis, a look at 150 million to 200 million T cells, found some 120 million unique TCR beta sequences. Study-wide results and limits: A list of 164 TCR beta chains associated with cytomegalovirus was given.

This clone was seen a few times. The target antigen is unknown. From germline, CDR1 is SGHVS and CDR2 FNYEAQ. The CDR3 covers 16 residues. The V gene end was trimmed by 5 bases and the J gene end by 2 bases; junction bases not matched to a gene: 5. Vbeta (60) and Jbeta (13) primers were used in the PCR. Sequenced by immunoSEQ multiplex PCR; TCRdb stores in-frame clones only, minus some. Of about 67,000 clones in the sample, roughly 75% were seen once. The chain employs TRBV7-6 and TRBJ2-7; TRBD2 aligns across 14 bases. Sequencing was done on a sample of PBMCs. The receptor comes from a woman younger than 45 in good health and CMV-seronegative. The CDR3 reads CASSEGLAGETYEQYF. CDR3 DNA: TGTGCCAGCAGCGAGGGACTAGCGGGAGAGACCTACGAGCAGTACTTC.